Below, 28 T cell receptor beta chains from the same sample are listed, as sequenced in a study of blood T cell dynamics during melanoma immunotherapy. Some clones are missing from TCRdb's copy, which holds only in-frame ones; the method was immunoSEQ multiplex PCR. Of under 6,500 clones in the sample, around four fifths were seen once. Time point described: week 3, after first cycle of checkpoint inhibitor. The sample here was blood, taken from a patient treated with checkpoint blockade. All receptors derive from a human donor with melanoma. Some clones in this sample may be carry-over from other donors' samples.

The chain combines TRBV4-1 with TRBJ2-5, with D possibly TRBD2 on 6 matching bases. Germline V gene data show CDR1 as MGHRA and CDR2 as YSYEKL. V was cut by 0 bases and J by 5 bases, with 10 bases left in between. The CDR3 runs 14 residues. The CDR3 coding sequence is TGCGCCAGCAGCCAAGAGGCGGGGATCGAGACCCAGTACTTC. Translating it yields CASSQEAGIETQYF.

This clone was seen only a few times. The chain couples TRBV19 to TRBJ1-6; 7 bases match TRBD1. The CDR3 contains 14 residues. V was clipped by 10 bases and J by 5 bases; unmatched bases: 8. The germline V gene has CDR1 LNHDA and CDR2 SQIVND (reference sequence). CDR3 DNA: TGTGCCACCGCCCGACAGGGAAATAATTCACCCCTCCACTTT. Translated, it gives CATARQGNNSPLHF.

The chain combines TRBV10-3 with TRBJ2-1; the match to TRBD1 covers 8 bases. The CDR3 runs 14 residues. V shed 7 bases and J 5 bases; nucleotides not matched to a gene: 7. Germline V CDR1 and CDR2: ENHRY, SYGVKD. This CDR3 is CAITPDRDNNEQFF. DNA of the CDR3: TGTGCCATCACTCCGGACAGGGATAACAATGAGCAGTTCTTC.

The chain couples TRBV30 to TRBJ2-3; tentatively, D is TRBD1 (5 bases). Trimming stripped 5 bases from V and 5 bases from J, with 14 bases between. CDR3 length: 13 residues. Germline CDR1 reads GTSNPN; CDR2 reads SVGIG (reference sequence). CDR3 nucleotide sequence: TGTGCCTGGGACAAGGGGTCAGGAGATACGCAGTATTTT. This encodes CAWDKGSGDTQYF. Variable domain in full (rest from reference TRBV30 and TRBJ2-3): SQTIHQWPATLVQPVGSPLSLECTVEGTSNPNLYWYRQAAGRGLQLLFYSVGIGQISSEVPQNLSASRPQDRQFILSSKKLLLSDSGFYLCAWDKGSGDTQYFGPGTRLTVL.

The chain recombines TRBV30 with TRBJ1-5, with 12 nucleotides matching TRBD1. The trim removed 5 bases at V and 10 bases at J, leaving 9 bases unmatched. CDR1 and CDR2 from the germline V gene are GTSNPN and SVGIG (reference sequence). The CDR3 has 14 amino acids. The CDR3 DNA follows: TGTGCCTGGCAAACCGGGACAGGGGGCTTCCCCCAGCATTTT. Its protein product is CAWQTGTGGFPQHF.

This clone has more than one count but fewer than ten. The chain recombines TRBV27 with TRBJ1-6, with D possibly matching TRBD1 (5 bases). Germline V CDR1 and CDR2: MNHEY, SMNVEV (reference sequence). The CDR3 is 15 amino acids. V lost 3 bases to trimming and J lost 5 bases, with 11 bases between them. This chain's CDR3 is CASSFQRGNNSPLHF. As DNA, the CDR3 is TGTGCCAGCAGTTTTCAGCGGGGGAATAATTCACCCCTCCACTTT.

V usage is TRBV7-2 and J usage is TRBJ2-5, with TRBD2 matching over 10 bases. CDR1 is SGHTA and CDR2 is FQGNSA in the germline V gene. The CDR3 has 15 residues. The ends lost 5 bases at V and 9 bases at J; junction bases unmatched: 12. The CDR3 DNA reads TGTGCCAGCAGCGCGCTAGCGGGGGTCCAGTGGGCCCAGTACTTC. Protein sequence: CASSALAGVQWAQYF.

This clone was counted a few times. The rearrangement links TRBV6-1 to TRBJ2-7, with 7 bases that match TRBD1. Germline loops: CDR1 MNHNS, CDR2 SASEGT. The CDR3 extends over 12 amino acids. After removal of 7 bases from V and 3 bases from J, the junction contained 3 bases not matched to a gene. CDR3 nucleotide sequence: TGTGCCAGCAACAACAGGGGCTACGAGCAGTACTTC. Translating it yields CASNNRGYEQYF.

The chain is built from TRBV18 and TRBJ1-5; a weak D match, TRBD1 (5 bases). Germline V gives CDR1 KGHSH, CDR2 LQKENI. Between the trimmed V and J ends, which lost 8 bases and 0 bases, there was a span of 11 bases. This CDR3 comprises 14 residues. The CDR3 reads CASTAGNSNQPQHF. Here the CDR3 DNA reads TGTGCCAGCACCGCAGGGAATAGCAATCAGCCCCAGCATTTT. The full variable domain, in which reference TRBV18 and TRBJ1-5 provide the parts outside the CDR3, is NAGVMQNPRHLVRRRGQEARLRCSPMKGHSHVYWYRQLPEEGLKFMVYLQKENIIDESGMPKERFSAEFPKEGPSILRIQQVVRGDSAAYFCASTAGNSNQPQHFGDGTRLSIL.

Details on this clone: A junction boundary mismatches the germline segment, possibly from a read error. The chain's CDR3 is CASSLVASVAEQYF. CDR3 nucleotides: TGTGCCAGCAGCTTGGTGGCTAGCGTAGCCGAGCAGTACTTC. The rearrangement links TRBV5-1 to TRBJ2-7; a possible D gene is TRBD2 (6 bases). This CDR3 has 14 amino acids. CDR1 and CDR2 (germline): SGHRS, YFSETQ.

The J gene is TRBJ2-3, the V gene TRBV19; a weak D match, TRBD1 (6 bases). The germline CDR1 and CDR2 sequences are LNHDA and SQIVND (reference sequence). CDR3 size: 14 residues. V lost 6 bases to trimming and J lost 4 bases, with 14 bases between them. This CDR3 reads CASSLRSGADTQYF. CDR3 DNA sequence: TGTGCCAGTAGCCTGAGATCAGGGGCAGATACGCAGTATTTT.

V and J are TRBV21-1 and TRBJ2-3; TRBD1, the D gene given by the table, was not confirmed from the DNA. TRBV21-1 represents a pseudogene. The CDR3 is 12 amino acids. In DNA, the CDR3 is TGTGCCAGCAGCAACGGACAGGGGGGTCAGTATTTT. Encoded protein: CASSNGQGGQYF.

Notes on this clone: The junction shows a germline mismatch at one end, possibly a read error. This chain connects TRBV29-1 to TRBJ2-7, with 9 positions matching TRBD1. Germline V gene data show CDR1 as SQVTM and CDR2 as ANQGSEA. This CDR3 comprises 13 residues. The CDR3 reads CSATGTGFHEQHF. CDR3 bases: TGCAGCGCCACCGGGACAGGGTTCCACGAGCAGCACTTC.

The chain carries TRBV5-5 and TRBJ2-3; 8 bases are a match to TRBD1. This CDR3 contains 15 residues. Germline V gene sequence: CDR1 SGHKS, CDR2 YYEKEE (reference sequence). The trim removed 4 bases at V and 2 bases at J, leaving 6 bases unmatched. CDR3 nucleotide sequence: TGTGCCAGCAGCGCCTTGACAGGGGCCACAGATACGCAGTATTTT. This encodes CASSALTGATDTQYF.

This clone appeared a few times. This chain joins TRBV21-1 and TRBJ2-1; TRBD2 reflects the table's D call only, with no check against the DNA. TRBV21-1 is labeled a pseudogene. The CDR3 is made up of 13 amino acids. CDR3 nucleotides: TGTGCCAGCAGCAAACACTTTTTCGGTGAGCAGTTCTTC. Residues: CASSKHFFGEQFF.

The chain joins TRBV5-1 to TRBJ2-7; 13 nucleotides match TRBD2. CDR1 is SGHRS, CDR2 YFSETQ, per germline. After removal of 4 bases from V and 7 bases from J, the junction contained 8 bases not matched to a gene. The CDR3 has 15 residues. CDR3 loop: CASSLELAGGGEQYF. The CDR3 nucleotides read TGCGCCAGCAGCCTGGAACTAGCGGGAGGGGGAGAGCAGTACTTC.

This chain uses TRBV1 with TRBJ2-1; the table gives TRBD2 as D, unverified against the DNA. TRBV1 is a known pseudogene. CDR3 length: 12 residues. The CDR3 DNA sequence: TGCACCAGCAGCCAATATAGCGGGGAGCAGTTCTTC. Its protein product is CTSSQYSGEQFF.

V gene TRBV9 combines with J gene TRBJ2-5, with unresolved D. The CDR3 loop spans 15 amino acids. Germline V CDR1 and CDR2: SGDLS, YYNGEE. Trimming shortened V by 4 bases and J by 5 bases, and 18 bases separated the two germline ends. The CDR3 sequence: CASSQDSDSSETQYF. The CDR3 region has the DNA TGTGCCAGCAGCCAAGATTCTGACTCGTCGGAGACCCAGTACTTC.

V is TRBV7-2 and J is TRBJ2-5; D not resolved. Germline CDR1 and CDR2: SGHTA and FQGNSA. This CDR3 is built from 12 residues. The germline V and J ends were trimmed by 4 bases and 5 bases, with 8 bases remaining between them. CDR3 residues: CASSSHAETQYF. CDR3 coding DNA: TGTGCCAGCAGCTCCCACGCTGAGACCCAGTACTTC.

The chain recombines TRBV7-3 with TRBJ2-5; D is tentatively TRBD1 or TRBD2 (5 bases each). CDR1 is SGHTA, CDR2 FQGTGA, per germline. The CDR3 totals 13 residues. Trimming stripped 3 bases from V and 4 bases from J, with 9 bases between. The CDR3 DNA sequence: TGTGCCAGCAGCTTTACAGGAGGAGAGACCCAGTACTTC. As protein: CASSFTGGETQYF.

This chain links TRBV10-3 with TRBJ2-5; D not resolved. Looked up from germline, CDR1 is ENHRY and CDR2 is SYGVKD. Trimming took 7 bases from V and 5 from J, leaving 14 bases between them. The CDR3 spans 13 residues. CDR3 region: CAINRGYGETQYF. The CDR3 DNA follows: TGTGCCATCAACCGTGGTTACGGGGAGACCCAGTACTTC.

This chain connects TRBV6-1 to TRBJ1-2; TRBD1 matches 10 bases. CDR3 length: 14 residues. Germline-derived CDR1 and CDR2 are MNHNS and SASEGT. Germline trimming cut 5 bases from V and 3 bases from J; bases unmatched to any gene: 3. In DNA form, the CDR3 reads TGTGCCAGCAGTTCCGGGACAGGGGACTATGGCTACACCTTC. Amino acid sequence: CASSSGTGDYGYTF.

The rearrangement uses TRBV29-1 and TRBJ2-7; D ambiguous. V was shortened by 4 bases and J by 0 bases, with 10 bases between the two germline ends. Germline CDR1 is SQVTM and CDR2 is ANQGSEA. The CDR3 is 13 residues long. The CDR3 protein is CSVGRGFSYEQYF. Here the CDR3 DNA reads TGCAGCGTTGGGAGAGGATTCTCCTACGAGCAGTACTTC.

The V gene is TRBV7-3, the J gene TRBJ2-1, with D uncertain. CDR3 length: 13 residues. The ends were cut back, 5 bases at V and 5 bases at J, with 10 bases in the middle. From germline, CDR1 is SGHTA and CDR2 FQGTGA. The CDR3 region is CASSPPGNNEQFF. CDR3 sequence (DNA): TGTGCCAGCAGCCCCCCGGGTAACAATGAGCAGTTCTTC.

The CDR3 protein is CASSPQGAAGGANVLTF. The CDR3, as DNA: TGTGCCAGCTCACCCCAGGGAGCGGCTGGTGGGGCCAACGTCCTGACTTTC. The chain recombines TRBV18 with TRBJ2-6, with D perhaps TRBD1 or TRBD2 (5 bases each). V was shortened by 3 bases and J by 3 bases, with 15 bases between the two germline ends. This CDR3 region has 17 residues. CDR1 is KGHSH, CDR2 LQKENI, per germline.

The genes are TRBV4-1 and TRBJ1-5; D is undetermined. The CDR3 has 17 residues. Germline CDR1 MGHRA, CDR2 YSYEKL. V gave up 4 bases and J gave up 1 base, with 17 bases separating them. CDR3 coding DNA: TGCGCCAGCAGCCGTGGATTTGAAGGTAGGAGCAATCAGCCCCAGCATTTT. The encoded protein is CASSRGFEGRSNQPQHF.

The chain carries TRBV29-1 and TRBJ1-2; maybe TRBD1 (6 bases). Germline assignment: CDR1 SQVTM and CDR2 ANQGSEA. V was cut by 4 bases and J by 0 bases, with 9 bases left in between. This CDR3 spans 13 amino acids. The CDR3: CSVVDRANYGYTF. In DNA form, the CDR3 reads TGCAGCGTTGTGGACAGAGCTAACTATGGCTACACCTTC.

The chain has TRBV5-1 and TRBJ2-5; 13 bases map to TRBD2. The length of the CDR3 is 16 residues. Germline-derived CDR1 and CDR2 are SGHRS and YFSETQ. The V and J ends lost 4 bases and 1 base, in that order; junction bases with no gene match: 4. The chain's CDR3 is CASSTGLAGTQETQYF. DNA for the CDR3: TGCGCCAGCAGCACGGGACTAGCGGGGACCCAAGAGACCCAGTACTTC.